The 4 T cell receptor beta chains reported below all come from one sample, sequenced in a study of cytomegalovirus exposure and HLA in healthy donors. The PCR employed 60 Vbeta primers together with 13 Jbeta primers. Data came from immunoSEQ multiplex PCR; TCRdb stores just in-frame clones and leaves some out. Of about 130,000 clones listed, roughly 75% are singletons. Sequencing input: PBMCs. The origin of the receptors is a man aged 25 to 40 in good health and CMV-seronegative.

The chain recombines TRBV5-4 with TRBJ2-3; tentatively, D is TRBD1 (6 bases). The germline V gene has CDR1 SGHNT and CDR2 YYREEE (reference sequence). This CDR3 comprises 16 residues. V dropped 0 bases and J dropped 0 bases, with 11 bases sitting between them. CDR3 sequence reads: CASSLDRAGSTDTQYF. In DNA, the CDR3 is TGTGCCAGCAGCTTGGACAGGGCTGGGAGCACAGATACGCAGTATTTT. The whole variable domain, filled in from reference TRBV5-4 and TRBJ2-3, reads ETGVTQSPTHLIKTRGQQVTLRCSSQSGHNTVSWYQQALGQGPQFIFQYYREEENGRGNFPPRFSGLQFPNYSSELNVNALELDDSALYLCASSLDRAGSTDTQYFGPGTRLTVL.

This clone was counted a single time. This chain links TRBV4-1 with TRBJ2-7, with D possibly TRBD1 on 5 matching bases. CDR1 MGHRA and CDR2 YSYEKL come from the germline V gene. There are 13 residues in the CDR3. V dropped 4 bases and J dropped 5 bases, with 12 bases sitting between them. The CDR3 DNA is TGCGCCAGCAGCCCCTTCCCACAGGACGAGCAGTACTTC. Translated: CASSPFPQDEQYF.

CDR3 in DNA: TGTGCCAGCAGCTTAGCGCAAGGGGCCGGGCAGCCCCAGCATTTT. It codes for CASSLAQGAGQPQHF. This chain links TRBV7-9 with TRBJ1-5; D is possibly TRBD1 (5 bases). The CDR3 consists of 15 residues. Per the germline V gene, CDR1 is SEHNR and CDR2 is FQNEAQ (reference sequence). With 0 bases removed from V and 7 bases from J, the gap between germline ends came to 13 bases.

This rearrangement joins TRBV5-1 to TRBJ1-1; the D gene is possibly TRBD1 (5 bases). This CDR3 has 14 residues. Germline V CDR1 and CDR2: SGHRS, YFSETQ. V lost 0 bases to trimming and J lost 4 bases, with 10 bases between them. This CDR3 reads CASSLDLGGTEAFF. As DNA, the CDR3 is TGCGCCAGCAGCTTGGATTTGGGGGGCACTGAAGCTTTCTTT.